This TCR beta chain was sequenced in a study of blood T cell repertoires in COVID-19 (dated by TCRdb to the early 2020s). Regarding the study in general: Samples from collaborators originated in the United States, Italy and Spain and spanned both the acute and convalescent phases of COVID-19. Where available, HLA class I and class II types were obtained from metadata supplied by the sample provider rather than from assay-based typing. The sample metadata nearly always contained a de-identified subject ID, COVID-19 status, age in years and sex. The material from the prospective study consisted of cDNA or gDNA derived from T cells, B-cell-depleted T cells, or PBMCs. Subjects who had been exposed to COVID-19, were actively infected with it, or had recovered from it provided the deeply sampled blood TCRbeta repertoires that made up the dataset. The repertoires were made available in a free public database intended to serve as a resource for research on the immune response to SARS-CoV-2. The samples were drawn from two sources: the first 160 participants of the ongoing ImmuneRACE study, and about 1,300 subjects contributed by 6 global collaborators.

Including the terminal cysteine and phenylalanine, the CDR3 comprises 14 residues. The sequence is cut down to CDR3 DNA, 42 bases in frame from base 1. Taken from the germline V gene, the CDR1 and CDR2 loops are SGHVS and FNYEAQ. V lost 5 bases and J lost 5 bases, and the count of bases not matched to a germline gene is 5. Another Seattle source contributed samples from volunteer blood donors who had recovered from COVID-19. Whole blood was collected in K2EDTA tubes by collaborating institutions according to the institutions' own protocols. For TCRbeta analysis, collaborators shipped samples in one of three forms: frozen whole blood, isolated PBMCs, or DNA extracted from either of those sample types. The immunoSEQ Assay, a bias-controlled multiplex PCR, was used to amplify TCRbeta CDR3 regions from genomic DNA. As for the authors' bioinformatics: The number of nucleated cells in each sample was estimated from the amplification of reference gene primers within the assay. To quantify the absolute abundance of each unique TCRbeta CDR3 rearrangement, sequence reads were collapsed and filtered. Productive Simpson clonality was computed per sample as the square root of Simpson's diversity index over productive rearrangements. TCRdb stores this immuneACCESS table with in-frame sequences only. Part of the clones is absent; in the studies checked, under half of the shortfall reflects unresolved V genes, and no reason is known for the rest. The V and J calls and the clone size are those of that table, but D and trimming were determined from the DNA. This sample has 130,000 or so clones in its table, and around 85% of those were observed once. 15% to 20% of the sample lies in the top ten.

This clone turned up a few times. Its antigen is not yet known. Nothing much larger sits one base from this clone, and base qualities are not available. Overall results and qualifications from the work: The amount of clinical and demographic metadata varied by source and participant and was provided uncurated.

This TCR came from a woman in her fifties or sixties who had recovered from COVID-19. The V and J genes are TRBV7-6 and TRBJ1-2; TRBD1 aligns with 10 central bases. Sequenced material: peripheral blood. The bases read TGTGCCAGCAGCCGTGGACAGGGGGGATATGGCTACACCTTC. It specifies CASSRGQGGYGYTF.